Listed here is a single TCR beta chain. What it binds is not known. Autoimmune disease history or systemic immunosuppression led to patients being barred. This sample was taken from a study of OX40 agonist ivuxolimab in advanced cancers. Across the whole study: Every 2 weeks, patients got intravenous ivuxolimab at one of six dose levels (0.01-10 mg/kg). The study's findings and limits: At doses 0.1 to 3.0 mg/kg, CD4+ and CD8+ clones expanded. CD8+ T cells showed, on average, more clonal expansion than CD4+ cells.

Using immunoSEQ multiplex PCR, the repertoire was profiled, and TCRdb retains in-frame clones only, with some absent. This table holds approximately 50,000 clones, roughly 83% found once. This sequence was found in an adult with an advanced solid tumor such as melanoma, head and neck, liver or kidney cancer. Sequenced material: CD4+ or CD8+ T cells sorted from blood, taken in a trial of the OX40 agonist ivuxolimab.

The chain's CDR3 is CASSRNPREEGYNEQFF. The CDR3 coding sequence is TGTGCCAGCAGCCGCAATCCTCGCGAGGAGGGGTACAATGAGCAGTTCTTC. The rearrangement joins TRBV16 to TRBJ2-1; a weak D match, TRBD2 (6 bases). Deletions cut 4 bases from V and 4 bases from J, with 20 bases between. CDR1 KGHSY and CDR2 FQNENV come from the germline V gene. The CDR3 runs to 17 residues.